Listed below are T cell receptor beta chains from one sample, sequenced in a study of CD8 T cells in Susac syndrome. TCRdb reprocessed the immunoSEQ multiplex PCR reads via MiXCR and lists one record per CDR3 protein. The sample carries around 170,000 distinct CDR3 sequences, more than 90% recorded once. The sequencing input was CD4+ T cells from PBMCs. Receptors were obtained from a human donor with Susac syndrome. The CDR3 runs from the conserved cysteine through the conserved F or W. D genes are given only for firm matches. Expanded clones get a size class; other rows say once, few or many, or leave the size out.

j_gene: TRBJ2-7
abundance: .
v_gene: TRBV29-1
d_gene: .
CDR3nt: TGCAGCGTTGGGGCGGGTCAGGGATACGAGCAGTACTTC
CDR3aa: CSVGAGQGYEQYF

j_gene: TRBJ2-7
abundance: once
v_gene: TRBV20-1
d_gene: .
CDR3nt: TGCAGTGCTAGAGATGACGATCACGAGCAGTACTTC
CDR3aa: CSARDDDHEQYF

j_gene: TRBJ2-5
abundance: .
v_gene: TRBV29-1
d_gene: .
CDR3nt: TGCAGCGTTGCCCCGAGCAGGGTAGGAGAGACCCAGTACTTC
CDR3aa: CSVAPSRVGETQYF

j_gene: TRBJ2-6
abundance: .
v_gene: TRBV28
d_gene: .
CDR3nt: TGTGCCAGCAGTTCACTTGGGGGTACTATCTCTGGGGCCAACGTCCTGACTTTC
CDR3aa: CASSSLGGTISGANVLTF

j_gene: TRBJ2-7
abundance: .
v_gene: TRBV20-1
d_gene: TRBD2
CDR3nt: TGCAGTGCCCCGGGAGGGGTCGACTCCTACGAGCAGTACTTC
CDR3aa: CSAPGGVDSYEQYF

j_gene: TRBJ2-2
abundance: .
v_gene: TRBV18
d_gene: TRBD1
CDR3nt: TGTGCCAGCTCACCGGGACAGGCTTGGATCGGGGAGCTGTTTTTT
CDR3aa: CASSPGQAWIGELFF

j_gene: TRBJ1-5
abundance: .
v_gene: TRBV7-9
d_gene: .
CDR3nt: TGTGCCAGCAGCTCCTCAGGGTATACCCAGCATTTT
CDR3aa: CASSSSGYTQHF

j_gene: TRBJ1-2
abundance: .
v_gene: TRBV27
d_gene: TRBD1
CDR3nt: TGTGCCAGCAGTTTCGGGACAGGGGGTAGCTATGGCTACACCTTC
CDR3aa: CASSFGTGGSYGYTF

j_gene: TRBJ2-5
abundance: .
v_gene: TRBV5-1
d_gene: TRBD2
CDR3nt: TGCGCCAGCAGCTCCGGGACTAGCGGGGGTTCGGAGACCCAGTACTTC
CDR3aa: CASSSGTSGGSETQYF

j_gene: TRBJ2-1
abundance: .
v_gene: TRBV24-1
d_gene: .
CDR3nt: TGTGCCACCAGTGAGGGGACGTCCCGGCAGTTCTTC
CDR3aa: CATSEGTSRQFF

j_gene: TRBJ1-2
abundance: .
v_gene: TRBV12-3/TRBV12-4
d_gene: TRBD1
CDR3nt: TGTGCCAGCAGACCTGACAGGGAAGGTGGCTACACCTTC
CDR3aa: CASRPDREGGYTF

j_gene: TRBJ2-5
abundance: .
v_gene: TRBV9
d_gene: TRBD2
CDR3nt: TGTGCCAGCAGCGTAACCCCTGAGCGGGGGAACCAAGAGACCCAGTACTTC
CDR3aa: CASSVTPERGNQETQYF

j_gene: TRBJ2-1
abundance: .
v_gene: TRBV14
d_gene: .
CDR3nt: TGTGCCAGCAGCCCCCTGGTCGGGGGAGTATACAATGAGCAGTTCTTC
CDR3aa: CASSPLVGGVYNEQFF

j_gene: TRBJ1-5
abundance: .
v_gene: TRBV2
d_gene: .
CDR3nt: TGTGCCAGCAGTCGGCAGACGGGCAATCAGCCCCAGCATTTT
CDR3aa: CASSRQTGNQPQHF

j_gene: TRBJ1-1
abundance: .
v_gene: TRBV20-1
d_gene: TRBD1
CDR3nt: TGCAGTGCTAAGACAGGGTGGGGCACTGAAGCTTTCTTT
CDR3aa: CSAKTGWGTEAFF

j_gene: TRBJ2-3
abundance: .
v_gene: TRBV29-1
d_gene: .
CDR3nt: TGCAGCGTCGGGACACTCGCAGATACGCAGTATTTT
CDR3aa: CSVGTLADTQYF

j_gene: TRBJ2-2
abundance: .
v_gene: TRBV20-1
d_gene: .
CDR3nt: TGCAGTGCTAGTACGGGGTGGGCCGGGGAGCTGTTTTTT
CDR3aa: CSASTGWAGELFF

j_gene: TRBJ2-6
abundance: .
v_gene: TRBV5-1
d_gene: .
CDR3nt: TGCGCCAGCAGCAGGGGTGGTGGCAGGGGCGGCTCTGGGGCCAACGTCCTGACTTTC
CDR3aa: CASSRGGGRGGSGANVLTF

j_gene: TRBJ1-1
abundance: .
v_gene: TRBV29-1
d_gene: .
CDR3nt: TGCAGCGTTGAAGATTGGGGGCTAATGAACACTGAAGCTTTCTTT
CDR3aa: CSVEDWGLMNTEAFF

j_gene: TRBJ1-1
abundance: .
v_gene: TRBV3-1
d_gene: .
CDR3nt: TGTGCCAGCAGCCAAGCAGGGTTGGGATACACTGAAGCTTTCTTT
CDR3aa: CASSQAGLGYTEAFF